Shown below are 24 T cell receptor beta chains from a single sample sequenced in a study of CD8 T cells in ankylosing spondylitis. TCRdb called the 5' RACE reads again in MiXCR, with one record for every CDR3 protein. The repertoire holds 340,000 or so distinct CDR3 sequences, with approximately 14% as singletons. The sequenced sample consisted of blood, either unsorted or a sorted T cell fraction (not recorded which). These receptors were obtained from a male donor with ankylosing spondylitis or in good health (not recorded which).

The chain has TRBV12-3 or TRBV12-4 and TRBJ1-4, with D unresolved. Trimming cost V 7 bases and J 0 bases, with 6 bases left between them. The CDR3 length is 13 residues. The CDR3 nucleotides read TGTGCCAGCACAACGACAACTAATGAAAAACTGTTTTTT. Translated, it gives CASTTTTNEKLFF.

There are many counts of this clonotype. CDR3 in DNA: TGTGCCAGCAGTCCCGGGACAGGGGGGGCCGGGGAGCTGTTTTTT. Translated, it gives CASSPGTGGAGELFF. V gene TRBV12-3 or TRBV12-4 combines with J gene TRBJ2-2, with TRBD1 identical over 11 bases. The CDR3 covers 15 residues. Germline trimming cut 5 bases from V and 6 bases from J; bases unmatched to any gene: 5.

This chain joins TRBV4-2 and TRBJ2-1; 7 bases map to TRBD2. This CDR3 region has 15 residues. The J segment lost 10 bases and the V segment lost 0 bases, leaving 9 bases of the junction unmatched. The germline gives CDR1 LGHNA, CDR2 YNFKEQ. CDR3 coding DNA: TGTGCCAGCAGCCAAGAAGGGGCGGGGGAAGGGGAGCAGTTCTTC. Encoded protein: CASSQEGAGEGEQFF.

DNA for the CDR3: TGTGCCAGCAGCTCATCAGCTGATTCACCCCTCCACTTT. It codes for CASSSSADSPLHF. The chain couples TRBV9 to TRBJ1-6, with no clear D. V lost 4 bases and J 8 bases, leaving 10 bases between the germline ends. Germline CDR1 SGDLS, CDR2 YYNGEE. The CDR3 runs to 13 residues. The entire variable domain, with the rest obtained from reference TRBV9 and TRBJ1-6, is as follows: DSGVTQTPKHLITATGQRVTLRCSPRSGDLSVYWYQQSLDQGLQFLIQYYNGEERAKGNILERFSAQQFPDLHSELNLSSLELGDSALYFCASSSSADSPLHFGNGTRLTVT.

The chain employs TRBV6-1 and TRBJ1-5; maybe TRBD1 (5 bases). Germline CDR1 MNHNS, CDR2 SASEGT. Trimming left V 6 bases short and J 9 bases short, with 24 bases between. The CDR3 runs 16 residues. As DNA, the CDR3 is TGTGCCAGCAGCCACGAGGGGACGGGGCTCGTGGGGCCCCAGCATTTT. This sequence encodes CASSHEGTGLVGPQHF.

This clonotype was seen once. CDR3 nucleotide sequence: TGTGCCAGCAGCTTGGATGACCGGAGGGCTTTCTTT. It encodes CASSLDDRRAFF. This chain uses TRBV5-5 with TRBJ1-1; D gene unclear. This CDR3 has 12 amino acids. V was cut by 0 bases and J by 11 bases, with 11 bases left in between. Germline CDR1 and CDR2: SGHKS and YYEKEE (reference sequence).

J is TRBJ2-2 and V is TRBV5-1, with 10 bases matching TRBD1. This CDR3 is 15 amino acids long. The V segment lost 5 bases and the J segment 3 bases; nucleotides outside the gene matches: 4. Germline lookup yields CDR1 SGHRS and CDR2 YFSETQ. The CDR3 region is CASSSGTGDTGELFF. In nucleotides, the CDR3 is TGCGCCAGCAGTTCTGGGACAGGGGACACCGGGGAGCTGTTTTTT.

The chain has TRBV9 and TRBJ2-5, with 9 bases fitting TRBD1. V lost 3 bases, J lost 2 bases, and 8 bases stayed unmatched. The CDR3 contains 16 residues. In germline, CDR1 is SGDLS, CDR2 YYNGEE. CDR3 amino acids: CASSGGGQGFQETQYF. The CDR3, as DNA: TGTGCCAGCAGCGGGGGGGGACAGGGCTTTCAAGAGACCCAGTACTTC.

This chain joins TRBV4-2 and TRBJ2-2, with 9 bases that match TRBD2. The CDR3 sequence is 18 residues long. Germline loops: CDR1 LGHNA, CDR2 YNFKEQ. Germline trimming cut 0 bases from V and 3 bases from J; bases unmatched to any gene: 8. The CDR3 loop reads CASSQDQRGVVYTGELFF. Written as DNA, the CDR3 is TGTGCCAGCAGCCAAGATCAGCGGGGGGTAGTCTACACCGGGGAGCTGTTTTTT.

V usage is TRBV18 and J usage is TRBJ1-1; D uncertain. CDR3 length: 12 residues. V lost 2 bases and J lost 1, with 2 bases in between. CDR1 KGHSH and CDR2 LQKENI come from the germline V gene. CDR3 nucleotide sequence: TGTGCCAGCTCACCAGCGAACACTGAAGCTTTCTTT. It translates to CASSPANTEAFF.

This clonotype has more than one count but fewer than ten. This chain's CDR3 is CASSFGGRGGRGEQFF. The CDR3 coding sequence is TGTGCCAGCAGTTTTGGTGGGCGGGGGGGCCGTGGTGAGCAGTTCTTC. V usage is TRBV12-3 or TRBV12-4 and J usage is TRBJ2-1; TRBD2 matches at 9 bases. V lost 3 bases, J lost 9 bases, and 12 bases stayed unmatched. The CDR3 is made up of 16 amino acids.

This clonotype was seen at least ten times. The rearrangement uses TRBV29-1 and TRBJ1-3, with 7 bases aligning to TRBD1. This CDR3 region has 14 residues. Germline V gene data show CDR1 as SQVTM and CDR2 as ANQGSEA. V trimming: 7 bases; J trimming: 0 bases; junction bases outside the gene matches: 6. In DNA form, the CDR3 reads TGCAGCGCTGAGGGACAGAACTCTGGAAACACCATATATTTT. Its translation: CSAEGQNSGNTIYF. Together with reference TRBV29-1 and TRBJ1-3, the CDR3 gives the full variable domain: SAVISQKPSRDICQRGTSLTIQCQVDSQVTMMFWYRQQPGQSLTLIATANQGSEATYESGFVIDKFPISRPNLTFSTLTVSNMSPEDSSIYLCSAEGQNSGNTIYFGEGSWLTVV.

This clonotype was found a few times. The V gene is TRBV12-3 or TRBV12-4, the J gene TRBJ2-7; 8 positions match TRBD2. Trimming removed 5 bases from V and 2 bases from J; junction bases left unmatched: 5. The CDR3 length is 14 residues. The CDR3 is CASSISGITYEQYF. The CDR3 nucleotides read TGTGCCAGCAGTATTAGCGGGATCACCTACGAGCAGTACTTC.

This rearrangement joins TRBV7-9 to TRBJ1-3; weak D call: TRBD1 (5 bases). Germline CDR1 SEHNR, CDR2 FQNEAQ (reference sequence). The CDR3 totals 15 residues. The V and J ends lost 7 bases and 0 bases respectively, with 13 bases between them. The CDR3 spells CASIHPTVSGNTIYF. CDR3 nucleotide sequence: TGTGCCAGCATCCATCCGACAGTCTCTGGAAACACCATATATTTT.

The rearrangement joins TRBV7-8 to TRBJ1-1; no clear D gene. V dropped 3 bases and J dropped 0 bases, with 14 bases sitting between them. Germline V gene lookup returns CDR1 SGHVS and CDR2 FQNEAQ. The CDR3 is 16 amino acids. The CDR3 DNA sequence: TGTGCCAGCAGCTTGTTGGGGAGGGTCGTGAACACTGAAGCTTTCTTT. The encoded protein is CASSLLGRVVNTEAFF.

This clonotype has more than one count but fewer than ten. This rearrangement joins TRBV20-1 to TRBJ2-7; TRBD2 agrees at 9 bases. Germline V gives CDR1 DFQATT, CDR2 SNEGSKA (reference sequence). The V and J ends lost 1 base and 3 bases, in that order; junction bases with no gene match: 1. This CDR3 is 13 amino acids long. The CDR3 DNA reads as TGCAGTGCTAGAGGACTAGCGGACTACGAGCAGTACTTC. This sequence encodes CSARGLADYEQYF.

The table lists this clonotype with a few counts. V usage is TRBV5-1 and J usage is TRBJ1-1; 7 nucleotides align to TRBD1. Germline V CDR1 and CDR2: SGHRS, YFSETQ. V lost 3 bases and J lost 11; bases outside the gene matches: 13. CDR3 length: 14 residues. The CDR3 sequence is CASSSEGARGEAFF. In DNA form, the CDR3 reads TGCGCCAGCAGCTCGGAGGGGGCACGTGGGGAGGCTTTCTTT.

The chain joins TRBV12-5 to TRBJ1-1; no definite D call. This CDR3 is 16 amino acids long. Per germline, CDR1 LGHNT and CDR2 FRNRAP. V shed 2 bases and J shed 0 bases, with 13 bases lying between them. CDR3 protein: CASGLFLGGMNTEAFF. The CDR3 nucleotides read TGTGCTAGTGGTTTGTTTCTTGGCGGGATGAACACTGAAGCTTTCTTT. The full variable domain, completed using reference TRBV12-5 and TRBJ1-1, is DARVTQTPRHKVTEMGQEVTMRCQPILGHNTVFWYRQTMMQGLELLAYFRNRAPLDDSGMPKDRFSAEMPDATLATLKIQPSEPRDSAVYFCASGLFLGGMNTEAFFGQGTRLTVV.

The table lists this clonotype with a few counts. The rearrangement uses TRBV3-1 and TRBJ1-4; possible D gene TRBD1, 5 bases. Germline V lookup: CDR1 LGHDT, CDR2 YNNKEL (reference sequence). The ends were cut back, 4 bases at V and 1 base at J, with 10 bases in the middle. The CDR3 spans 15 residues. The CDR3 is CASSPPGITNEKLFF. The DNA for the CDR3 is TGTGCCAGCAGCCCCCCAGGGATAACTAATGAAAAACTGTTTTTT.

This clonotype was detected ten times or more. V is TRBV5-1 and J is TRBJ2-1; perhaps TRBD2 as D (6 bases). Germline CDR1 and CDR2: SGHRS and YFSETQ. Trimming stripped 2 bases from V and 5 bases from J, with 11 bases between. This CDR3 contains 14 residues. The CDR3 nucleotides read TGCGCCAGCAGCTTTGGGGGAGGCCACAATGAGCAGTTCTTC. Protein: CASSFGGGHNEQFF.

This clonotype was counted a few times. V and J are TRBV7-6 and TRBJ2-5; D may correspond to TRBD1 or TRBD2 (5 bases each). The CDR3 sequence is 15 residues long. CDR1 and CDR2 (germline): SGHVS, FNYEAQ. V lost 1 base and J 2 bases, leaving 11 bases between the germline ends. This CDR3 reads CASSLEEGLQETQYF. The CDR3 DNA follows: TGTGCCAGCAGCTTAGAAGAGGGGCTGCAAGAGACCCAGTACTTC.

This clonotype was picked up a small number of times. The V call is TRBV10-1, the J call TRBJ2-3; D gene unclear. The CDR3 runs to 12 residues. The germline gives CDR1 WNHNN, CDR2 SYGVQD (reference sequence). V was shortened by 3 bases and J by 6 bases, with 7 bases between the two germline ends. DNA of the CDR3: TGCGCCAGCAGTGAACGATTGGATACGCAGTATTTT. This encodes CASSERLDTQYF.

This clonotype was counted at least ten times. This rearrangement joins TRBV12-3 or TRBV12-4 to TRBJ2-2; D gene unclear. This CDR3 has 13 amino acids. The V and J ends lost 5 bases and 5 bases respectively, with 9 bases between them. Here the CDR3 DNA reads TGTGCCAGCAGTCCCGCAACTACCGGGGAGCTGTTTTTT. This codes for CASSPATTGELFF.

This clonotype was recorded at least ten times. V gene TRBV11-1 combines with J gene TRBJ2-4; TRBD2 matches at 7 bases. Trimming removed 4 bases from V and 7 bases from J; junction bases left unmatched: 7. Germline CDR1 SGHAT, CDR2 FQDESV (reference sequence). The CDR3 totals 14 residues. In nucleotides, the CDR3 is TGTGCCAGCAGCTCCATTCTAGCGGTCAACATTCAGTACTTC. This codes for CASSSILAVNIQYF.